Sequencing of this T cell receptor (beta chain) was carried out in a study of blood T cell repertoires in COVID-19 (dated by TCRdb to the early 2020s). Looking at the study overall: Samples covering the acute and convalescent phases of COVID-19 were provided by collaborators in the United States, Italy and Spain. The material from the prospective study consisted of cDNA or gDNA derived from T cells, B-cell-depleted T cells, or PBMCs. The dataset comprised deeply sampled blood TCRbeta repertoires from subjects exposed to, actively infected with, or recovered from COVID-19. The repertoires were made available in a free public database intended to serve as a resource for research on the immune response to SARS-CoV-2. Samples came from the ongoing ImmuneRACE study (first 160 participants) plus 1,254 subjects from 6 global collaborators. A de-identified subject ID, COVID-19 status, age in years and sex were almost always included in the sample metadata. Where HLA class I and class II types were available, the types were taken from metadata supplied by the sample provider, not from assay-based typing. Study-wide conclusions, independent of this receptor: The amount of clinical and demographic metadata varied by source and participant and was provided uncurated.

CDR1 and CDR2 are read off the germline V gene as SGHTA and FQGNSA. Measured from the cysteine to the phenylalanine, the CDR3 is 15 residues long. This entry keeps only the CDR3 DNA: 45 bases, framed from base 1. V is clipped by 1 base and J by 0 bases, and the sequence between their germline boundaries is 9 bases long. TCRbeta CDR3 regions were amplified from genomic DNA using the immunoSEQ Assay, a bias-controlled multiplex PCR. The paper's processing steps were these. The number of nucleated cells in each sample was estimated from the amplification of reference gene primers within the assay. To quantify the absolute abundance of each unique TCRbeta CDR3 rearrangement, sequence reads were collapsed and filtered. Productive Simpson clonality was computed per sample as the square root of Simpson's diversity index over productive rearrangements. TCRdb holds this immuneACCESS table with in-frame rearrangements only. Some clones are missing; in checked studies, unresolved V genes explain under half, and the rest has no known cause. The DNA gave D and trimming, while V, J and clone size come from that table. The sample table lists about 220,000 clones, about 90% of them with a count of one. The ten largest clonotypes hold less than 4% of the sample.

Concerning this clone: The antigen this receptor binds is unknown. Base quality data are lacking; no much larger clone is found one base away.

Samples from volunteer blood donors who had recovered from COVID-19 were contributed by a second Seattle source. Whole blood was collected in K2EDTA tubes by collaborating institutions according to the institutions' own protocols. For TCRbeta analysis, collaborator samples were shipped as frozen whole blood, as isolated PBMCs, or as DNA extracted from either sample type. The sequence was collected from a woman younger than 45 who had recovered from COVID-19. The chain was built from TRBV7-2 and TRBJ1-2, with TRBD1 as a weak D call on 5 bases. The material sequenced was peripheral blood. This receptor carries the CDR3 CASSLGAGSNYGYTF. The DNA is TGTGCCAGCAGCTTAGGTGCAGGGTCTAACTATGGCTACACCTTC.